This T cell receptor (beta chain) emerged from a study of blood T cell repertoires in COVID-19. Profiling relied on immunoSEQ multiplex PCR, and the TCRdb table lists in-frame clones only, not all of them. The data hold about 260,000 clones, with 86% observed a single time. V was cut by 6 bases and J by 11 bases, with 21 bases left in between. There are 14 residues in the CDR3. Germline V gene lookup returns CDR1 MDHEN and CDR2 SYDVKM. The TCR was taken from a man aged 35 to 55 who had recovered from COVID-19. The V gene is TRBV28, the J gene TRBJ2-3, with D possibly being TRBD1 (6 bases). The source material was peripheral blood. CDR3 sequence: CASRPYRVPGEQYF. The CDR3 region has the DNA TGTGCCAGCAGGCCATACAGGGTTCCAGGGGAGCAGTATTTT.